This T cell receptor (beta chain) was documented in a study of blood T cell repertoires in COVID-19. Study context: The cDNA or gDNA used as material had been derived from T cells, B-cell-depleted T cells, or PBMCs.

The CDR3 is 14 residues long. The germline gives CDR1 LNHDA, CDR2 SQIVND (reference sequence). Deletions cut 10 bases from V and 1 base from J, with 16 bases between. Per the original data handling: Researchers report that nucleated cell counts were estimated from reference gene primer amplification. Libraries were prepared by immunoSEQ multiplex PCR; TCRdb keeps only in-frame clonotypes and omits some of them. V and J calls and clone size are those listed in that table; D and trimming were worked out from the DNA. This table holds 150,000 to 200,000 clones, around 80% found once. The source material was PBMCs or T cells enriched from blood (not recorded which). This chain joins TRBV19 and TRBJ2-5; TRBD1 might be the D (7 bases). The origin of this receptor is a woman aged 45-65 years with acute COVID-19. CDR3 in amino acids: CATSPRDSQETQYF. The DNA for the CDR3 is TGTGCCACCTCCCCGCGGGACAGCCAAGAGACCCAGTACTTC.